This T cell receptor (beta chain) was sequenced for a study of blood T cell repertoires in COVID-19. Study as a whole: Samples taken during acute and convalescent COVID-19 were collected in the United States, Italy and Spain. PBMCs, B-cell-depleted T cells, or T cells provided the cDNA or gDNA that made up the material.

The V gene's germline CDR1 is LGHNA and CDR2 YNFKEQ. V trimming: 1 base; J trimming: 3 bases; junction bases outside the gene matches: 7. There are 17 residues in the CDR3. Original handling: Amplification of reference gene primers provided the estimated nucleated cell counts. Generated by immunoSEQ multiplex PCR, the TCRdb table keeps only in-frame clones and is missing some. V and J calls and clone size are copied from that table; D and trimming were computed from the DNA. The profile shows about 100,000 clones, 85% to 95% of them singletons. The sequenced sample consisted of peripheral blood. This chain connects TRBV4-2 to TRBJ2-3; 10 bases fit TRBD2. The TCR was taken from a man aged 45-65 years with active COVID-19. The CDR3 loop reads CASSQGRASGRTDTQYF. In DNA form, the CDR3 reads TGTGCCAGCAGCCAAGGAAGAGCTAGCGGGAGAACAGATACGCAGTATTTT.